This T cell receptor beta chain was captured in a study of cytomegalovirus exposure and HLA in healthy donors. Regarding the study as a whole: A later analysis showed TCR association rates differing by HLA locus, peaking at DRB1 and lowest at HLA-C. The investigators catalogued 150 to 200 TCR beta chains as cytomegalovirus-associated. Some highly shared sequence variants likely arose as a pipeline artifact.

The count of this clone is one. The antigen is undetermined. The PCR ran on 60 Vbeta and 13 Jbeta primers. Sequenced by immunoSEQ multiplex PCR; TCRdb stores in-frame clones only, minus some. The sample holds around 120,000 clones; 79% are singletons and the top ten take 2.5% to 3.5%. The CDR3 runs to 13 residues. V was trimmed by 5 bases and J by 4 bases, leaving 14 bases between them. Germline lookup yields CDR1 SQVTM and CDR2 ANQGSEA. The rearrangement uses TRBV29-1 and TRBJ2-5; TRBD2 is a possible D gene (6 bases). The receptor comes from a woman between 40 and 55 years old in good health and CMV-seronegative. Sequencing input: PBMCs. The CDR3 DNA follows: TGCAGCGTTAACCCCCCTAGCGTAGAGACCCAGTACTTC. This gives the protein CSVNPPSVETQYF. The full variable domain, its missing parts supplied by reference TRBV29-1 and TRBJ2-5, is SAVISQKPSRDICQRGTSLTIQCQVDSQVTMMFWYRQQPGQSLTLIATANQGSEATYESGFVIDKFPISRPNLTFSTLTVSNMSPEDSSIYLCSVNPPSVETQYFGPGTRLLVL.